One sample yielded the 25 T cell receptor beta chains listed below, sequenced in a study of blood T cell repertoires in COVID-19. Sequencing was performed with immunoSEQ multiplex PCR; in TCRdb, only in-frame clones are kept and a portion is missing. Of about 250,000 clones listed, roughly 80% were seen once; the top ten hold over 4%. Sequences were obtained from PBMCs or T cells enriched from blood (not recorded which). The receptors shown here come from a middle-aged man who had been exposed to COVID-19.

The sample holds many counts of this clone. The chain uses TRBV5-1 and TRBJ1-2; TRBD1 matches at 12 bases. Germline CDR1 reads SGHRS; CDR2 reads YFSETQ. There are 17 residues in the CDR3. V lost 7 bases, J lost 1 base, and 11 bases stayed unmatched. CDR3 coding DNA: TGCGCCAGCTACCTTGGGACAGGGGGCCCCTTTAACTATGGCTACACCTTC. Encoded protein: CASYLGTGGPFNYGYTF.

The V call is TRBV4-2, the J call TRBJ1-5, with 9 nucleotides matching TRBD1. The CDR3 sequence is 16 residues long. Losses at the gene ends were 0 bases for V and 4 bases for J; bases not matched to a gene: 4. CDR1 is LGHNA and CDR2 is YNFKEQ in the germline V gene. The CDR3 bases are TGTGCCAGCAGCCAAGAAGGGACAGGGCCAAATCAGCCCCAGCATTTT. Protein sequence: CASSQEGTGPNQPQHF.

The gene calls are TRBV7-3 and TRBJ2-1; a possible D gene is TRBD1 (5 bases). Germline assignment: CDR1 SGHTA and CDR2 FQGTGA. This CDR3 contains 12 residues. V lost 6 bases and J 8 bases, leaving 11 bases between the germline ends. DNA of the CDR3: TGTGCCAGCAGTAGAACAGGTTATGAGCAGTTCTTC. Its protein product is CASSRTGYEQFF. Looking up the rest from reference TRBV7-3 and TRBJ2-1 gives the full variable domain: GAGVSQTPSNKVTEKGKYVELRCDPISGHTALYWYRQSLGQGPEFLIYFQGTGAADDSGLPNDRFFAVRPEGSVSTLKIQRTERGDSAVYLCASSRTGYEQFFGPGTRLTVL.

J is TRBJ1-1 and V is TRBV12-3 or TRBV12-4; no definite D call. Trimming removed 7 bases at V and 1 base at J, with 10 bases between. The CDR3 extends over 13 amino acids. CDR3 DNA: TGTGCCAGCACCTCCGGGGAGAACACTGAAGCTTTCTTT. It specifies CASTSGENTEAFF.

The chain links TRBV29-1 to TRBJ1-2; 7 nucleotides match TRBD1. This CDR3 has 21 residues. CDR1 SQVTM and CDR2 ANQGSEA come from the germline V gene. With 2 bases clipped from V and 4 bases from J, the junction kept 28 bases outside the gene matches. The CDR3 nucleotides are TGCAGCGTTGAAAGGGCTCGAAAAAGAGGGACAGTCGCGCCTCTTGTCTATGGCTACACCTTC. It codes for CSVERARKRGTVAPLVYGYTF.

The chain combines TRBV6-5 with TRBJ2-7, with D possibly matching TRBD1 (5 bases). CDR3 length: 15 residues. Trimming stripped 5 bases from V and 3 bases from J, with 17 bases between. The germline V gene encodes CDR1 MNHEY and CDR2 SVGAGI. The CDR3 DNA sequence: TGTGCCAGCAGTCAAAGGGGATTCGGCGGCTACGAGCAGTACTTC. Protein sequence: CASSQRGFGGYEQYF.

The chain is built from TRBV11-2 and TRBJ2-1; 8 nucleotides align to TRBD2. CDR3 length: 16 amino acids. The J segment lost 9 bases and the V segment lost 8 bases, leaving 18 bases of the junction unmatched. Per the germline V gene, CDR1 is SGHAT and CDR2 is FQNNGV. CDR3 nucleotides: TGTGCCAGCCGCGGGGCCCGGGGGGGGGCCTTGGTTGAGCAGTTCTTC. Its translation is CASRGARGGALVEQFF.

The rearrangement uses TRBV11-2 and TRBJ2-5, with TRBD2 matching 13 bases. The CDR3 loop spans 15 amino acids. The J segment lost 3 bases and the V segment lost 7 bases, leaving 5 bases of the junction unmatched. The germline V gene has CDR1 SGHAT and CDR2 FQNNGV. The CDR3 bases are TGTGCCAGCACCCTCGGGACTAGCGGGAAAGAGACCCAGTACTTC. As protein: CASTLGTSGKETQYF.

CDR3 in amino acids: CASRDRVQANYGYTF. The DNA of the CDR3 is TGCGCCAGCAGGGACAGGGTCCAAGCTAACTATGGCTACACCTTC. The chain recombines TRBV10-2 with TRBJ1-2; TRBD1 aligns across 8 bases. Germline CDR1 WSHSY, CDR2 SAAADI. The CDR3 spans 15 residues. Losses at the gene ends were 6 bases for V and 0 bases for J; bases not matched to a gene: 6.

The chain recombines TRBV5-1 with TRBJ2-7, with 7 bases fitting TRBD1. CDR1 SGHRS and CDR2 YFSETQ come from the germline V gene. There are 14 residues in the CDR3. V lost 3 bases to trimming and J lost 3 bases; unmatched junction nucleotides: 6. CDR3 amino acids: CASSSYRDSYEQYF. CDR3 in DNA: TGCGCCAGCAGCTCCTACCGGGACAGCTACGAGCAGTACTTC.

This clone was seen once. The chain couples TRBV19 to TRBJ2-3, with 7 bases that match TRBD2. Germline CDR1 reads LNHDA; CDR2 reads SQIVND (reference sequence). The CDR3 has 17 residues. Unmatched junction bases numbered 10, after V lost 3 bases and J lost 1 base. The CDR3 DNA is TGTGCCAGTAGTATTTCCGGAGCGGGAAGAGGCACAGATACGCAGTATTTT. It translates to CASSISGAGRGTDTQYF.

The chain has TRBV18 and TRBJ1-1; 8 positions agree with TRBD1. V lost 0 bases, J lost 6 bases, and 6 bases stayed unmatched. The CDR3 has 15 residues. The germline V gene has CDR1 KGHSH and CDR2 LQKENI. The CDR3 region has the DNA TGTGCCAGCTCACCACCGGTGGCACAGGGGGCTGAAGCTTTCTTT. Encoded protein: CASSPPVAQGAEAFF.

This clone is a singleton in its sample. The genes are TRBV10-2 and TRBJ1-5, with 7 bases that match TRBD1. The V gene's germline CDR1 is WSHSY and CDR2 SAAADI. The CDR3 is 14 residues long. The V segment lost 6 bases and the J segment 5 bases; nucleotides outside the gene matches: 7. The CDR3: CASSQDRAYQPQHF. The CDR3 DNA is TGCGCCAGCAGCCAAGACAGGGCTTATCAGCCCCAGCATTTT.

This clone has a single count. The CDR3 region has the DNA TGTGCCACCAGCGTAGACAGGGTATACACTGAAGCTTTCTTT. This translates into CATSVDRVYTEAFF. The chain is built from TRBV15 and TRBJ1-1; 7 bases map to TRBD1. Germline assignment: CDR1 LNHNV and CDR2 YYDKDF (reference sequence). The CDR3 is 14 residues long. Germline trimming cut 5 bases from V and 3 bases from J; bases unmatched to any gene: 6.

The chain is built from TRBV19 and TRBJ1-5; D gene ambiguous. The germline V gene encodes CDR1 LNHDA and CDR2 SQIVND (reference sequence). This CDR3 is built from 15 residues. V lost 7 bases and J 7 bases, leaving 20 bases between the germline ends. CDR3: CASMPTRGSGQPQHF. The DNA for the CDR3 is TGTGCCAGTATGCCCACCCGGGGATCCGGGCAGCCCCAGCATTTT.

The chain links TRBV6-5 to TRBJ2-7; 8 positions agree with TRBD1. Germline assignment: CDR1 MNHEY and CDR2 SVGAGI. The CDR3 extends over 13 amino acids. After removal of 8 bases from V and 2 bases from J, the junction contained 5 bases not matched to a gene. DNA for the CDR3: TGTGCCAGCGTAGAGGACAGGGCCTACGAGCAGTACTTC. Translation gives CASVEDRAYEQYF.

V is TRBV3-1 (or the pseudogene TRBV3-2) and J is TRBJ2-5; 8 nucleotides line up with TRBD2. Germline V CDR1 and CDR2: LGHDT, YNNKEL (reference sequence). With 4 bases clipped from V and 2 bases from J, the junction kept 9 bases outside the gene matches. This CDR3 spans 16 amino acids. CDR3 protein: CASSRYLAGRQETQYF. The CDR3 coding sequence is TGTGCCAGCAGCCGATACTTAGCGGGAAGACAAGAGACCCAGTACTTC.

The chain recombines TRBV29-1 with TRBJ1-1; 9 bases align to TRBD1. Germline CDR1 SQVTM, CDR2 ANQGSEA. V shed 7 bases and J 4 bases; nucleotides not matched to a gene: 7. This CDR3 is 13 amino acids long. The CDR3 sequence is CSATGGSGTEAFF. CDR3 coding DNA: TGCAGCGCAACAGGGGGCAGTGGCACTGAAGCTTTCTTT.

J is TRBJ2-1 and V is TRBV7-2; 7 bases align to TRBD2. V was clipped by 1 base and J by 8 bases; unmatched bases: 2. This CDR3 comprises 13 residues. Looked up from germline, CDR1 is SGHTA and CDR2 is FQGNSA. This CDR3 is CASSLERDYEQFF. In DNA, the CDR3 is TGTGCCAGCAGCTTAGAGCGGGACTATGAGCAGTTCTTC.

The chain uses TRBV5-4 and TRBJ2-7; 7 bases are a match to TRBD2. CDR1 is SGHNT and CDR2 is YYREEE in the germline V gene (reference sequence). The CDR3 has 15 residues. V trimming: 2 bases; J trimming: 5 bases; junction bases outside the gene matches: 10. Here the CDR3 reads CASSLWGGKFDEQYF. CDR3 DNA sequence: TGTGCCAGCAGCTTATGGGGGGGGAAGTTTGACGAGCAGTACTTC.

This clone was found once. The gene calls are TRBV6-5 and TRBJ2-7; 8 bases align to TRBD2. This CDR3 region has 14 residues. Germline CDR1 is MNHEY and CDR2 is SVGAGI. The trim removed 8 bases at V and 2 bases at J, leaving 8 bases unmatched. The CDR3, as DNA: TGTGCCAGCGGCAGTACTAGCGGTACCTACGAGCAGTACTTC. Its translation: CASGSTSGTYEQYF.

This chain uses TRBV19 with TRBJ2-2, with TRBD2 as a possible D gene (7 bases). Germline V CDR1 and CDR2: LNHDA, SQIVND (reference sequence). V dropped 6 bases and J dropped 4 bases, with 12 bases sitting between them. The CDR3 runs 14 residues. CDR3 residues: CASSPRGGTGELFF. The CDR3 coding sequence is TGTGCCAGTAGCCCTAGGGGGGGCACCGGGGAGCTGTTTTTT.

In its sample, this clone was seen a few times. The J gene is TRBJ2-5, the V gene TRBV7-2; TRBD2 is a possible D gene (6 bases). Germline CDR1 reads SGHTA; CDR2 reads FQGNSA. The CDR3 is made up of 15 amino acids. Between the trimmed V and J ends, which lost 5 bases and 0 bases, there was a span of 13 bases. The CDR3 DNA is TGTGCCAGCAGCCCCACTAGCCGTTACCAAGAGACCCAGTACTTC. Amino acid sequence: CASSPTSRYQETQYF.

This clone has a handful of counts. V is TRBV28 and J is TRBJ1-2; 7 bases match TRBD1. The CDR3 has 14 residues. Looked up from germline, CDR1 is MDHEN and CDR2 is SYDVKM. The V segment lost 6 bases and the J segment 4 bases; nucleotides outside the gene matches: 8. The DNA for the CDR3 is TGTGCCAGCAGCCCCGGGGACAGAGCCTATGGCTACACCTTC. Its translation: CASSPGDRAYGYTF.

The chain links TRBV30 to TRBJ1-3; D is unresolved. The CDR3 runs to 11 residues. The germline V gene has CDR1 GTSNPN and CDR2 SVGIG (reference sequence). With 4 bases removed from V and 8 bases from J, the gap between germline ends came to 9 bases. The CDR3 region is CAWTVLDTIYF. DNA for the CDR3: TGTGCCTGGACAGTGTTGGACACCATATATTTT.